Listed here is a single T cell receptor beta chain. Original processing methods: Estimation of nucleated cell counts relied on the amplification of reference gene primers. This table comes from immunoSEQ multiplex PCR, and its TCRdb copy is limited to in-frame clones, with some not included. Clone size and V and J calls were adopted from that table, with D and trimming inferred from the DNA. The sample holds some 200,000 clones, almost 85% seen once. These data belong to a study of blood T cell repertoires in COVID-19. As for the study in general: The samples span acute and convalescent COVID-19 from the United States, Italy and Spain. PBMCs, B-cell-depleted T cells, or T cells provided the cDNA or gDNA that made up the material.

Sequenced: peripheral blood. The source is a human donor with acute or convalescent COVID-19. The donor label of this sample is uncertain.

The CDR3 loop is CASSYRRTGQHEQYF. CDR3 nucleotide sequence: TGTGCCAGCAGTTACCGACGGACAGGCCAGCACGAGCAGTACTTC. V and J are TRBV6-2 or TRBV6-3 and TRBJ2-7, with TRBD1 matching over 7 bases. The germline CDR1 and CDR2 sequences are MNHEY and SVGEGT. The CDR3 is made up of 15 amino acids. Trimming cost V 2 bases and J 5 bases; bases outside gene matches: 9.